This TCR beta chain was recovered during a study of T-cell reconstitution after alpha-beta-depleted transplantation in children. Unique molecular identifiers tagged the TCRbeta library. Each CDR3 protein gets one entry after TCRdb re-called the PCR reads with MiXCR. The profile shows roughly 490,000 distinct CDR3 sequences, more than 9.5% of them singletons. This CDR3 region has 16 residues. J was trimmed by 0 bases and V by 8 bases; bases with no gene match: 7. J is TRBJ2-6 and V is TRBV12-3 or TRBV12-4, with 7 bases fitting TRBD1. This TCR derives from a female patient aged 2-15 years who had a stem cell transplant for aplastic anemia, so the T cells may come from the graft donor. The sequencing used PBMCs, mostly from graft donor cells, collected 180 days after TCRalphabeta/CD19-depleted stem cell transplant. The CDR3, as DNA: TGTGCCAGCTACAGGGGCAGCATCTCTGGGGCCAACGTCCTGACTTTC. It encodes CASYRGSISGANVLTF.